Following are 9 T cell receptor beta chains from one sample sequenced in a study of shared clonotypes between healthy human individuals. Generated by immunoSEQ multiplex PCR, the TCRdb table keeps only in-frame clones and is missing some. The sample has about 1.1 million clones, roughly 80% seen once. Input material: memory CD4+ T cells from PBMCs. As for subset: CD45RA-negative fraction. These receptors were obtained from a man aged 18 to 29 in good health. Some clones in this sample may be carry-over from other donors' samples.

The rearrangement joins TRBV30 to TRBJ2-2; 8 bases fit TRBD2. Trimming cost V 3 bases and J 6 bases; bases outside gene matches: 12. Germline V gives CDR1 GTSNPN, CDR2 SVGIG (reference sequence). The CDR3 is 16 residues long. The CDR3 bases are TGTGCCTGGAGCCTCCGGGGCGGGAGGCGCGCCGGGGAGCTGTTTTTT. Protein: CAWSLRGGRRAGELFF.

With respect to this clone: Other nucleotide sequences in the sample specify the same CDR3. The rearrangement joins TRBV30 to TRBJ1-1, with D perhaps TRBD1 (5 bases). Germline V gene sequence: CDR1 GTSNPN, CDR2 SVGIG (reference sequence). This CDR3 is 11 amino acids long. Trimming took 1 base from V and 7 from J, leaving 7 bases between them. In nucleotides, the CDR3 is TGTGCCTGGAGTGGGGGGGGTGAAGCTTTCTTT. Translation gives CAWSGGGEAFF.

The chain is built from TRBV5-1 and TRBJ2-1; no clear D gene. The CDR3 is 12 amino acids. Looked up from germline, CDR1 is SGHRS and CDR2 is YFSETQ. Trimming stripped 4 bases from V and 12 bases from J, with 14 bases between. This CDR3 is CASSLERKGQFF. The CDR3 DNA reads TGCGCCAGCAGCCTAGAACGGAAGGGGCAGTTCTTC.

The V call is TRBV4-2, the J call TRBJ2-7; TRBD1 might be the D (6 bases). The V gene's germline CDR1 is LGHNA and CDR2 YNFKEQ. Between the trimmed V and J ends, which lost 0 bases and 3 bases, there was a span of 15 bases. The CDR3 covers 16 residues. The CDR3 sequence: CASSQETTQGIYEQYF. The CDR3 DNA sequence: TGTGCCAGCAGCCAAGAAACGACACAGGGAATCTACGAGCAGTACTTC.

This chain connects TRBV11-2 to TRBJ1-1; D remains ambiguous. The germline CDR1 and CDR2 sequences are SGHAT and FQNNGV. This CDR3 comprises 13 residues. V was cut by 5 bases and J by 6 bases, with 13 bases left in between. The CDR3 DNA is TGTGCCAGCAGCCGGATTGGTGGGGCTGAAGCTTTCTTT. Amino acid sequence: CASSRIGGAEAFF.

The chain is built from TRBV7-2 and TRBJ2-1; TRBD2 is a possible D gene (6 bases). Trimming took 3 bases from V and 6 from J, leaving 18 bases between them. The CDR3 contains 16 residues. Germline V lookup: CDR1 SGHTA, CDR2 FQGNSA. The CDR3 DNA is TGTGCCAGCAGCTTGTGGGGACTGGCGGTCGCCAATGAGCAGTTCTTC. Protein product: CASSLWGLAVANEQFF.

Of note for this clone: A much larger clone sits a single nucleotide away, making a read error possible. Other DNA variants within this sample encode the same CDR3. The chain uses TRBV2 and TRBJ2-6; maybe TRBD2 (5 bases). Germline V gene sequence: CDR1 SNHLY, CDR2 FYNNEI. The CDR3 has 16 amino acids. CDR3 nucleotide sequence: TGTGCCAGCAACGGAGGCTCCTACTCTGGAGCCAACGTCCTGACTTTC. This gives the protein CASNGGSYSGANVLTF.

V is TRBV6-1 and J is TRBJ2-1; TRBD2 matches at 8 bases. The CDR3 has 17 amino acids. Germline V gene data show CDR1 as MNHNS and CDR2 as SASEGT. The V gene end was trimmed by 4 bases and the J gene end by 0 bases; junction bases not matched to a gene: 8. CDR3 sequence: CASSASTSASSYNEQFF. CDR3 nucleotides: TGTGCCAGCAGTGCCTCGACTAGCGCGAGCTCCTACAATGAGCAGTTCTTC.

The chain combines TRBV11-1 with TRBJ2-1, with D tentatively TRBD2 (5 bases). V lost 6 bases and J lost 3, with 21 bases in between. There are 17 residues in the CDR3. Germline V gene sequence: CDR1 SGHAT, CDR2 FQDESV (reference sequence). The CDR3 nucleotides are TGTGCCAGCAGAGGACGGGGAAGGGTGCACATCTACAATGAGCAGTTCTTC. Protein sequence: CASRGRGRVHIYNEQFF.